One sample yielded the 28 T cell receptor beta chains listed below, sequenced in a study of early T cells in non-severe SARS-CoV-2 infection. TCRdb recomputed calls from the 5' RACE reads with MiXCR, one row per CDR3 protein. The profile shows about 27,000 distinct CDR3 sequences, about 2.7% of them singletons. Sample: whole blood. All receptors come from an adult who was a healthcare worker with PCR-confirmed SARS-CoV-2 infection or an uninfected control (not recorded which).

This clonotype has a count of ten or more. The chain combines TRBV30 with TRBJ2-2, with 8 bases matching TRBD2. The V gene end was trimmed by 4 bases and the J gene end by 6 bases; junction bases not matched to a gene: 13. CDR1 is GTSNPN, CDR2 SVGIG, per germline (reference sequence). The CDR3 has 16 amino acids. This chain's CDR3 is CAWKRLGAGVAGELFF. The CDR3 nucleotides are TGTGCCTGGAAACGGCTTGGAGCGGGGGTGGCCGGGGAGCTGTTTTTT.

This clonotype showed up many times. This sequence joins TRBV5-1 and TRBJ1-1, with D unresolved. Germline V lookup: CDR1 SGHRS, CDR2 YFSETQ. Trimming removed 0 bases from V and 1 base from J, with 4 bases in between. The CDR3 extends over 13 amino acids. In DNA, the CDR3 is TGCGCCAGCAGCTTGGAGAGGAACACTGAAGCTTTCTTT. Translated, it gives CASSLERNTEAFF.

This clonotype was detected ten times or more. The V call is TRBV2, the J call TRBJ1-1; a weak D match, TRBD1 (6 bases). CDR1 is SNHLY and CDR2 is FYNNEI in the germline V gene. V was clipped by 5 bases and J by 1 base, with 17 bases between them. The CDR3 loop spans 16 amino acids. CDR3: CASSPRGWGQNTEAFF. CDR3 DNA sequence: TGTGCCAGCAGTCCCCGGGGCTGGGGACAGAACACTGAAGCTTTCTTT.

This clonotype was recorded at least ten times. This chain uses TRBV11-2 with TRBJ2-5, with D perhaps matching TRBD1 (6 bases). CDR1 SGHAT and CDR2 FQNNGV come from the germline V gene. V was pared by 8 bases and J by 5 bases, with 18 bases between. This CDR3 comprises 14 residues. CDR3 DNA sequence: TGTGCCAGCGGAAGAACCAGGGGAGCGGAGACCCAGTACTTC. Encoded protein: CASGRTRGAETQYF.

This clonotype was seen ten or more times. The V call is TRBV7-9, the J call TRBJ2-3; tentatively, D is TRBD2 (5 bases). Germline V gene sequence: CDR1 SEHNR, CDR2 FQNEAQ (reference sequence). CDR3 size: 13 residues. Trimming removed 7 bases at V and 6 bases at J, with 14 bases between. This chain's CDR3 is CASTPGNGDTQYF. The DNA for the CDR3 is TGTGCCAGCACACCGGGGAATGGGGATACGCAGTATTTT.

This clonotype was recorded many times. The chain carries TRBV28 and TRBJ2-1; 8 bases match TRBD1. The V gene's germline CDR1 is MDHEN and CDR2 SYDVKM. This CDR3 spans 16 amino acids. V trimming: 4 bases; J trimming: 3 bases; junction bases outside the gene matches: 8. The CDR3 nucleotides are TGTGCCAGCAGTTCGACAGGGGTCTTACGCTACAATGAGCAGTTCTTC. Protein sequence: CASSSTGVLRYNEQFF.

This clonotype was seen ten or more times. The chain employs TRBV18 and TRBJ2-5; TRBD1 is a possible D gene (5 bases). CDR1 and CDR2 from the germline V gene are KGHSH and LQKENI. The CDR3 loop spans 15 amino acids. Trimming left V 0 bases short and J 5 bases short, with 13 bases between. The CDR3 protein is CASSPPSGHGETQYF. CDR3 DNA sequence: TGTGCCAGCTCACCACCCTCAGGACATGGGGAGACCCAGTACTTC.

This clonotype was seen many times. The chain recombines TRBV3-1 with TRBJ1-2; weak D call: TRBD1 (5 bases). Germline lookup yields CDR1 LGHDT and CDR2 YNNKEL (reference sequence). This CDR3 is built from 13 residues. V lost 1 base to trimming and J lost 8 bases, with 11 bases between them. DNA of the CDR3: TGTGCCAGCAGCCAAGGGCAGGGAGGCGGCTACACCTTC. It translates to CASSQGQGGGYTF.

This clonotype was recorded at least ten times. The chain recombines TRBV5-4 with TRBJ1-2; 8 positions match TRBD1. CDR3 length: 12 residues. Germline CDR1 reads SGHNT; CDR2 reads YYREEE (reference sequence). Trimming removed 6 bases from V and 8 bases from J; junction bases left unmatched: 6. The CDR3 region is CASTDRGGGYTF. The DNA of the CDR3 is TGTGCCAGCACTGACAGGGGAGGAGGCTACACCTTC. The full variable domain, in which reference TRBV5-4 and TRBJ1-2 provide the parts outside the CDR3, is ETGVTQSPTHLIKTRGQQVTLRCSSQSGHNTVSWYQQALGQGPQFIFQYYREEENGRGNFPPRFSGLQFPNYSSELNVNALELDDSALYLCASTDRGGGYTFGSGTRLTVV.

This clonotype was recorded at least ten times. CDR3 sequence: CASSQDYPITQETQYF. The DNA of the CDR3 is TGTGCCAGCAGCCAAGATTATCCCATTACGCAAGAGACCCAGTACTTC. The chain recombines TRBV3-1 with TRBJ2-5; D is uncertain. CDR1 is LGHDT, CDR2 YNNKEL, per germline (reference sequence). V was clipped by 0 bases and J by 2 bases, with 13 bases between them. This CDR3 has 16 amino acids.

Many counts were recorded for this clonotype. The V gene is TRBV7-2, the J gene TRBJ2-1; 11 bases map to TRBD2. V shed 6 bases and J 7 bases; nucleotides not matched to a gene: 8. CDR1 is SGHTA and CDR2 is FQGNSA in the germline V gene. The CDR3 is 15 amino acids. The CDR3 DNA follows: TGTGCCAGCAGTAATAGCGGGGGGGTGTGGAATGAGCAGTTCTTC. Amino acid sequence: CASSNSGGVWNEQFF.

This clonotype has a count of ten or more. The V and J genes are TRBV7-8 and TRBJ2-3, with D hard to call. The CDR3 extends over 16 amino acids. V lost 1 base and J 0 bases, leaving 11 bases between the germline ends. Germline CDR1 reads SGHVS; CDR2 reads FQNEAQ. The CDR3 sequence: CASSLGMPASTDTQYF. In DNA form, the CDR3 reads TGTGCCAGCAGCTTAGGGATGCCTGCGAGCACAGATACGCAGTATTTT.

This clonotype was detected ten times or more. The rearrangement uses TRBV6-6 and TRBJ1-5, with a tentative D call TRBD1 (5 bases). CDR3 length: 12 amino acids. CDR1 and CDR2 (germline): MNHNY, SVGAGI (reference sequence). V lost 5 bases, J lost 5 bases, and 7 bases lay in between. CDR3 nucleotides: TGTGCCAGCAGTCGGGGGGATCAGCCCCAGCATTTT. It translates to CASSRGDQPQHF.

This clonotype has ten or more counts. CDR3 loop: CASSRSRTNYGYTF. In DNA form, the CDR3 reads TGTGCCAGTAGTAGGTCGCGAACTAACTATGGCTACACCTTC. The chain links TRBV19 to TRBJ1-2; D gene ambiguous. The CDR3 loop spans 14 amino acids. The ends were cut back, 4 bases at V and 0 bases at J, with 9 bases in the middle. Germline CDR1 reads LNHDA; CDR2 reads SQIVND (reference sequence). The full variable domain, rest sourced from reference TRBV19 and TRBJ1-2, is DGGITQSPKYLFRKEGQNVTLSCEQNLNHDAMYWYRQDPGQGLRLIYYSQIVNDFQKGDIAEGYSVSREKKESFPLTVTSAQKNPTAFYLCASSRSRTNYGYTFGSGTRLTVV.

This clonotype was counted ten times or more. J is TRBJ2-4 and V is TRBV3-1, with TRBD2 matching over 11 bases. CDR1 is LGHDT and CDR2 is YNNKEL in the germline V gene (reference sequence). V was clipped by 3 bases and J by 5 bases; unmatched bases: 6. CDR3 length: 16 amino acids. CDR3 loop: CASSQVLTSGENIQYF. The CDR3 bases are TGTGCCAGCAGCCAGGTCTTGACTAGCGGGGAAAACATTCAGTACTTC. The entire variable domain, with the rest obtained from reference TRBV3-1 and TRBJ2-4, is as follows: DTAVSQTPKYLVTQMGNDKSIKCEQNLGHDTMYWYKQDSKKFLKIMFSYNNKELIINETVPNRFSPKSPDKAHLNLHINSLELGDSAVYFCASSQVLTSGENIQYFGAGTRLSVL.

This clonotype has a count of ten or more. The chain carries TRBV11-2 and TRBJ2-1, with D tentatively TRBD2 (5 bases). Trimming shortened V by 1 base and J by 9 bases, and 22 bases separated the two germline ends. This CDR3 comprises 17 residues. CDR1 is SGHAT, CDR2 FQNNGV, per germline. This chain's CDR3 is CASSLVASTPIWGEQFF. As DNA, the CDR3 is TGTGCCAGCAGCTTAGTTGCTAGCACCCCCATATGGGGTGAGCAGTTCTTC.

There are many counts of this clonotype. V and J are TRBV12-5 and TRBJ2-1; D unclear. This CDR3 contains 19 residues. The ends were cut back, 0 bases at V and 4 bases at J, with 22 bases in the middle. The germline CDR1 and CDR2 sequences are LGHNT and FRNRAP. This CDR3 reads CASGLVVPVNQISYNEQFF. The CDR3 bases are TGTGCTAGTGGTTTGGTAGTGCCGGTAAACCAAATATCTTACAATGAGCAGTTCTTC.

In regard to this clonotype: A much larger clone lies one base from this, so it may be a read error. This chain's CDR3 is CASRGRTNCGYTF. The CDR3 DNA follows: TGTGCCAGCAGAGGCCGAACTAACTGTGGCTACACCTTC. The rearrangement links TRBV28 to TRBJ1-2; D is unresolved. There are 13 residues in the CDR3. Germline V lookup: CDR1 MDHEN, CDR2 SYDVKM.

This clonotype was seen many times. This sequence joins TRBV7-2 and TRBJ2-5; the D call may be TRBD1 or TRBD2 (5 bases each). The length of the CDR3 is 16 residues. Trimming shortened V by 5 bases and J by 7 bases, and 23 bases separated the two germline ends. Germline CDR1 SGHTA, CDR2 FQGNSA. CDR3 nucleotides: TGTGCCAGCAGCCCAGACGACGGGGCCGGAGGTGGGACCCAGTACTTC. Protein: CASSPDDGAGGGTQYF.

This clonotype is labeled medium-sized. This chain uses TRBV7-2 with TRBJ2-3; 15 bases match TRBD2. The germline V gene has CDR1 SGHTA and CDR2 FQGNSA. There are 18 residues in the CDR3. V trimming: 5 bases; J trimming: 4 bases; junction bases outside the gene matches: 10. DNA of the CDR3: TGTGCCAGCAGCCGCGGACTAGCGGGGGGGCAGGTTCCAGATACGCAGTATTTT. As protein: CASSRGLAGGQVPDTQYF.

The chain is built from TRBV10-1 and TRBJ2-2, with TRBD1 matching over 7 bases. CDR1 and CDR2 from the germline V gene are WNHNN and SYGVQD (reference sequence). The CDR3 covers 17 residues. V lost 3 bases to trimming and J lost 0 bases; unmatched junction nucleotides: 7. The CDR3 is CASSDTHDRANTGELFF. CDR3 DNA: TGCGCCAGCAGTGATACCCACGACAGGGCGAACACCGGGGAGCTGTTTTTT.

This clonotype was picked up many times. The chain is built from TRBV7-6 and TRBJ2-3; D gene uncertain. Trimming removed 3 bases at V and 2 bases at J, with 18 bases between. This CDR3 is 17 amino acids long. Germline V CDR1 and CDR2: SGHVS, FNYEAQ. CDR3: CASSFVSPRSHTDTQYF. The CDR3 bases are TGTGCCAGCAGCTTTGTCAGTCCACGGAGCCACACAGATACGCAGTATTTT.

This clonotype appeared many times. The chain couples TRBV3-1 to TRBJ2-3; D gene uncertain. Looked up from germline, CDR1 is LGHDT and CDR2 is YNNKEL (reference sequence). V was pared by 2 bases and J by 5 bases, with 8 bases between. CDR3 length: 13 amino acids. CDR3 DNA sequence: TGTGCCAGCAGCCAAACGGACCGAGATACGCAGTATTTT. It specifies CASSQTDRDTQYF.

At least ten counts were recorded for this clonotype. The chain joins TRBV7-9 to TRBJ1-3; D remains unclear. The CDR3 loop spans 14 amino acids. Germline values: CDR1 SEHNR, CDR2 FQNEAQ (reference sequence). Deletions cut 10 bases from V and 0 bases from J, with 13 bases between. The CDR3 spells CATDDNNSGNTIYF. The CDR3, as DNA: TGTGCCACCGACGATAATAACTCTGGAAACACCATATATTTT.

In its sample, this clonotype ranks as medium-sized. The chain has TRBV29-1 and TRBJ1-5; TRBD1 agrees at 9 bases. Germline V lookup: CDR1 SQVTM, CDR2 ANQGSEA. This CDR3 is built from 13 residues. The V gene end was trimmed by 5 bases and the J gene end by 2 bases; junction bases not matched to a gene: 1. The CDR3 bases are TGCAGCGTTACAGGGGGCGGCAATCAGCCCCAGCATTTT. Protein sequence: CSVTGGGNQPQHF. Drawing the rest from reference TRBV29-1 and TRBJ1-5, the complete variable domain is SAVISQKPSRDICQRGTSLTIQCQVDSQVTMMFWYRQQPGQSLTLIATANQGSEATYESGFVIDKFPISRPNLTFSTLTVSNMSPEDSSIYLCSVTGGGNQPQHFGDGTRLSIL.

This clonotype was observed at least ten times. The chain carries TRBV19 and TRBJ1-3, with 8 bases aligning to TRBD1. Germline loops: CDR1 LNHDA, CDR2 SQIVND (reference sequence). CDR3 length: 15 residues. The V gene end was trimmed by 6 bases and the J gene end by 0 bases; junction bases not matched to a gene: 4. CDR3 coding DNA: TGTGCCAGTAGAACTGACAGGGGCTCTGGAAACACCATATATTTT. Amino acid sequence: CASRTDRGSGNTIYF.

This clonotype occurred many times. This chain uses TRBV6-2 or TRBV6-3 with TRBJ1-5, with D maybe TRBD1 (5 bases). Germline assignment: CDR1 MNHEY and CDR2 SVGEGT. The germline V and J ends were trimmed by 5 bases and 4 bases, with 15 bases remaining between them. The CDR3 is made up of 15 amino acids. Here the CDR3 reads CASSPGGGGNQPQHF. CDR3 nucleotides: TGTGCCAGCAGTCCCGGTGGGGGGGGGAATCAGCCCCAGCATTTT.

This clonotype was detected many times. CDR3 nucleotide sequence: TGTGCCATCAGGGACAGGGGTGATGGCTACACCTTC. It codes for CAIRDRGDGYTF. The chain links TRBV10-3 to TRBJ1-2; 9 positions agree with TRBD1. CDR1 ENHRY and CDR2 SYGVKD come from the germline V gene. After removal of 6 bases from V and 6 bases from J, the junction contained 2 bases not matched to a gene. The CDR3 has 12 amino acids.